The T cell receptor beta chain under discussion was sequenced for a study of Graves' ophthalmopathy and Graves' hyperthyroidism. Study-level points and caveats: Also, most clonotypes expanded in the thyroid above 0.001 frequency appeared in blood.

Exclusion covered patients with other autoimmune diseases or uncontrolled infections (as well as pregnancy or lactation). Out of about 9.6 ml of fresh peripheral blood, PBMCs were obtained. Amplification targeted the TCR beta CDR3 regions, with RNA transcripts as the source material. HTBI primers primed a first-round RT-PCR, and a second-round multiplex PCR followed. TCRdb redid the calling of the multiplex PCR reads with MiXCR, one entry per CDR3 protein. The sample carries 170,000 or so distinct CDR3 sequences, about 40% recorded once. This clonotype was detected many times. The antigen is not known. The clonotype was recovered from a woman in her forties with Graves' ophthalmopathy. The material sequenced was peripheral blood.

In nucleotides, the CDR3 is TGTGCCAGCAGCTTGGTACAGGGTGGAGTGGAGACCCAGTACTTC. It yields the protein CASSLVQGGVETQYF. This sequence joins TRBV5-6 and TRBJ2-5; TRBD1 is a possible D gene (6 bases). There are 15 residues in the CDR3. V lost 0 bases and J lost 5, with 14 bases in between. In germline, CDR1 is SGHDT, CDR2 YYEEEE.